This T cell receptor (beta chain) was found in a study of T cells in Graves' hyperthyroidism and ophthalmopathy. Overall study results and limits: Most thyroid clonotypes with frequency above 0.001 were detected in blood. Model predictions of ophthalmopathy came a median approximately 6 months before onset.

A remark on this clonotype: The antigen remains undetermined. The junction shows a germline mismatch at one end, possibly a read error.

Amplification yielded TCR beta CDR3 regions, with RNA transcripts as the source. A set of HTBI primers served as the primers for a first-round RT-PCR of the TCR CDR3. TCRdb itself ran the multiplex PCR reads through MiXCR, one entry per CDR3 protein. The sample lists approximately 690,000 distinct CDR3 sequences, around 21% occurring once. The CDR3 runs 14 residues. Looked up from germline, CDR1 is DFQATT and CDR2 is SNEGSKA (reference sequence). Patients were excluded because of uncontrolled infection, other autoimmune disease, pregnancy or lactation. The sequenced sample was blood. The V gene is TRBV20-1, the J gene TRBJ2-7, with D uncertain. The sequence derives from a man aged 25 to 40 with Graves' ophthalmopathy. The CDR3 protein is CCARDWADAYEQYF. CDR3 DNA: TGCTGTGCTAGAGATTGGGCAGATGCCTACGAGCAGTACTTC.